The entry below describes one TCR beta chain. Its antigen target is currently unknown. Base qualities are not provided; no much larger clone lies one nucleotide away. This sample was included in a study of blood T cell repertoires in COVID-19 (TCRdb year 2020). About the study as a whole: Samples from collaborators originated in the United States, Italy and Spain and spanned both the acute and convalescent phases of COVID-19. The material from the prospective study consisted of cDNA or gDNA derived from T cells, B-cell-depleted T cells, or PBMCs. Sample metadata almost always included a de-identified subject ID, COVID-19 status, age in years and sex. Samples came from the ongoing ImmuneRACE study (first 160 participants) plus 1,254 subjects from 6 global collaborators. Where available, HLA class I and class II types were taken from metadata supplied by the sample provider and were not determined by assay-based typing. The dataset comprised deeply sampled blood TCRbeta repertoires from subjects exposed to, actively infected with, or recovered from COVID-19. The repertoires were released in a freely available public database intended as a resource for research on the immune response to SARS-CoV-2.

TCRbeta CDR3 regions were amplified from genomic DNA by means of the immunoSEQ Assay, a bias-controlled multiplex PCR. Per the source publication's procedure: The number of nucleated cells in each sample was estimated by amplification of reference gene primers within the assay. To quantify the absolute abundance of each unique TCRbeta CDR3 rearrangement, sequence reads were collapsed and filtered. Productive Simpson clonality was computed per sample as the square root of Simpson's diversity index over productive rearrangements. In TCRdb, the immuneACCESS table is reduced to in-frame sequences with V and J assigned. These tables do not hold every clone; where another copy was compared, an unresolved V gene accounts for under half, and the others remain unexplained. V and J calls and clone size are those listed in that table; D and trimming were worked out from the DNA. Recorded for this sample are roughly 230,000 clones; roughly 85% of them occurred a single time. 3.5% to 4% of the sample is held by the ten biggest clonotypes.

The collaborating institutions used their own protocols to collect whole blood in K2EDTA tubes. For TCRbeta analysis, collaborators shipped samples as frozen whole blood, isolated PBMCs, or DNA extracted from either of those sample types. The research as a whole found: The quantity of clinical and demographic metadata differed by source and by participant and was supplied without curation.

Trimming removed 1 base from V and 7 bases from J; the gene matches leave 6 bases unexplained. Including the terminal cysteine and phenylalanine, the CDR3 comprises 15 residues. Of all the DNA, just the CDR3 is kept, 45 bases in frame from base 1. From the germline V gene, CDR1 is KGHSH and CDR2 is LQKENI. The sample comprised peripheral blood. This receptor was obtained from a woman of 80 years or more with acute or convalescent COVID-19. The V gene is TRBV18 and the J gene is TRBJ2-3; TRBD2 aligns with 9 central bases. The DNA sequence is TGTGCCAGCTCACCACTAGCGGGGGATCTGAATACGCAGTATTTT. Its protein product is CASSPLAGDLNTQYF.